This is a list of T cell receptor beta chains from one sample in a study of CD8 T cells in ankylosing spondylitis. One entry per CDR3 protein results from TCRdb running MiXCR on the 5' RACE reads. Of 200,000 or so distinct CDR3 sequences listed, around 24% are singletons. Sample: blood, either unsorted or a sorted T cell fraction (not recorded which). These receptors originate from a male donor with ankylosing spondylitis or in good health (not recorded which). CDR3s include the opening cysteine and the closing phenylalanine or tryptophan. The size entry is marked missing in some rows and otherwise reads once, few, many or a size class.

cdr3_aa,v_call,clone_size,j_call
CASTIDRDQPQHF,TRBV19,-,TRBJ1-5
CATSDRTDTQYF,TRBV24-1,many,TRBJ2-3
CASRSTGGLGTEAFF,TRBV5-1,many,TRBJ1-1
CASSPQAGGHSPLHF,TRBV18,-,TRBJ1-6
CASSLRELVETQYF,TRBV7-6,-,TRBJ2-5
CASSPEQGMGPQPQHF,TRBV27,many,TRBJ1-5
CASSLGSEAGMGETQYF,TRBV7-8,many,TRBJ2-5
CASSPLGLAHSYEQYF,TRBV14,many,TRBJ2-7
CSVEDVGTEAFF,TRBV29-1,many,TRBJ1-1
CASSSGTSETGELFF,TRBV7-2,many,TRBJ2-2
CSVSGSFPTDTQYF,TRBV29-1,many,TRBJ2-3
CSTDRGNEQFF,TRBV29-1,once,TRBJ2-1
CSVAKLAGDNEQFF,TRBV29-1,-,TRBJ2-1
CASSITGASNQPQHF,TRBV5-1,many,TRBJ1-5
CASAFMVEAFF,TRBV6-6,-,TRBJ1-1
CASSLTSGKGSDTQYF,TRBV7-3,many,TRBJ2-3
CSARRGTDSNQPQHF,TRBV20-1,-,TRBJ1-5
CSARLAAYNEQFF,TRBV20-1,-,TRBJ2-1
CSARGTSGTLSGETQYF,TRBV20-1,-,TRBJ2-5
CASSLTSSTDTQYF,TRBV11-3,many,TRBJ2-3